Described below is a single T cell receptor beta chain sequence and its context. Its specificity is unknown. This sample is drawn from a study of post-analysis software for immune sequencing data. Study overall: The study covered relapsing-remitting, secondary progressive and progressive-relapsing courses of multiple sclerosis. Whole-study results and caveats: Significantly lower normalized Chao1 diversity was found in patients with multiple sclerosis relative to controls. The five TRBV segments detected at higher frequency in patients than in controls included TRBV5-6, TRBV5-1 and TRBV20-1.

The CDR3 consists of 16 residues. V was cut by 0 bases and J by 3 bases, with 15 bases left in between. CDR1 SEHNR and CDR2 FQNEAQ come from the germline V gene (reference sequence). Every TCR beta cDNA library bore unique molecular identifiers. TCRdb passed the PCR reads through MiXCR, listing each CDR3 protein once. The profile shows roughly 620,000 distinct CDR3 sequences, roughly 40% of them singletons. The sequencing sample was made of blood. The chain couples TRBV7-9 to TRBJ2-7; TRBD1 is a possible D gene (5 bases). The sequence derives from a girl between 5 and 17 years old with multiple sclerosis. The CDR3 DNA reads as TGTGCCAGCAGCTTAGCTGTAGAGACAGTTAGCTACGAGCAGTACTTC. This gives the protein CASSLAVETVSYEQYF. Looking up the rest from reference TRBV7-9 and TRBJ2-7 gives the full variable domain: DTGVSQNPRHKITKRGQNVTFRCDPISEHNRLYWYRQTLGQGPEFLTYFQNEAQLEKSRLLSDRFSAERPKGSFSTLEIQRTEQGDSAMYLCASSLAVETVSYEQYFGPGTRLTVT.